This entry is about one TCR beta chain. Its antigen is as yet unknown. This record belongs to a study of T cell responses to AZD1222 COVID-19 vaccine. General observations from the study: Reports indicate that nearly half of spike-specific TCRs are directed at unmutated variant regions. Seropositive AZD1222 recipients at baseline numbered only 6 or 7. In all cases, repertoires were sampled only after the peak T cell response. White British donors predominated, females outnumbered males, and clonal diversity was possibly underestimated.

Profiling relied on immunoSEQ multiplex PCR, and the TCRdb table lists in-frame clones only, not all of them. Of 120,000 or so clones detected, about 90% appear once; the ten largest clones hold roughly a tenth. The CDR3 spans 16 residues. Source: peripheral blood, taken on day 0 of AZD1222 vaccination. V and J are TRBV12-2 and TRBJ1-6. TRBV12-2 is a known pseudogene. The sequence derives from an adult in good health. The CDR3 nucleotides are TGTGCAAGTCGCTCCGGGGGCGACAGAAGGTATTCACCCCTCCACTTT. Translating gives CASRSGGDRRYSPLHF.